Following are 13 T cell receptor beta chains from one sample sequenced in a study of identical twins. One entry per CDR3 protein results from TCRdb running MiXCR on the 5' RACE reads. This sample carries a few hundred thousand distinct CDR3 sequences, roughly an eighth of them seen once, and the ten largest clones take 7.2%. These data also formed part of another study, on yellow fever vaccine responses in identical twins.

The material sequenced was CD8+ T cells sorted from blood. The receptors here all came from a woman between 18 and 30 years old in good health.

V is TRBV7-8 and J is TRBJ2-3; 7 bases align to TRBD2. The CDR3 extends over 14 amino acids. Germline CDR1 SGHVS, CDR2 FQNEAQ. Trimming removed 1 base from V and 4 bases from J; junction bases left unmatched: 2. The CDR3 protein is CASSLGTSADTQYF. The CDR3, as DNA: TGTGCCAGCAGCTTAGGGACTAGTGCAGATACGCAGTATTTT.

This clonotype has only a few counts. J is TRBJ2-7 and V is TRBV7-8; tentatively, D is TRBD1 or TRBD2 (5 bases each). Trimming shortened V by 3 bases and J by 6 bases, and 21 bases separated the two germline ends. The CDR3 extends over 16 amino acids. Looked up from germline, CDR1 is SGHVS and CDR2 is FQNEAQ. This chain's CDR3 is CASSLGRGVTISEQYF. CDR3 sequence (DNA): TGTGCCAGCAGCTTGGGCCGGGGCGTAACGATCTCCGAGCAGTACTTC.

V and J are TRBV6-1 and TRBJ2-1; TRBD1 is a possible D gene (7 bases). Trimming took 1 base from V and 4 from J, leaving 11 bases between them. Germline V gene data show CDR1 as MNHNS and CDR2 as SASEGT. This CDR3 has 15 residues. In DNA form, the CDR3 reads TGTGCCAGCAGTGAAGGCCAGGGGGGTTACAATGAGCAGTTCTTC. It codes for CASSEGQGGYNEQFF.

This chain links TRBV5-6 with TRBJ2-7; D ambiguous. Trimming stripped 9 bases from V and 0 bases from J, with 13 bases between. CDR3 length: 13 amino acids. Germline assignment: CDR1 SGHDT and CDR2 YYEEEE. The CDR3 nucleotides read TGTGCCATGGGCCCCGGGTTCTCCTACGAGCAGTACGTC. This translates into CAMGPGFSYEQYV.

This clonotype turned up a few times. The chain carries TRBV4-2 and TRBJ2-1; TRBD2 agrees at 13 bases. Germline V lookup: CDR1 LGHNA, CDR2 YNFKEQ. V shed 0 bases, J shed 4 bases, and the junction held 9 bases outside the gene matches. The CDR3 extends over 19 amino acids. As DNA, the CDR3 is TGTGCCAGCAGCCAAGATAAGGAGACTAGCGGGAGGCTTTACAATGAGCAGTTCTTC. This codes for CASSQDKETSGRLYNEQFF.

This clonotype has more than one count but fewer than ten. The rearrangement uses TRBV11-2 and TRBJ2-1, with D possibly matching TRBD2 (6 bases). This CDR3 region has 17 residues. Germline V lookup: CDR1 SGHAT, CDR2 FQNNGV. V lost 1 base and J 4 bases, leaving 17 bases between the germline ends. The CDR3 nucleotides are TGTGCCAGCAGCTTAGTTTACGGGAGCAGCTTTTACAATGAGCAGTTCTTC. It specifies CASSLVYGSSFYNEQFF.

The chain couples TRBV28 to TRBJ2-7; maybe TRBD2 (6 bases). This CDR3 has 17 residues. Trimming left V 5 bases short and J 3 bases short, with 23 bases between. CDR1 MDHEN and CDR2 SYDVKM come from the germline V gene. CDR3 loop: CASSLRGIITSNYEQYF. The CDR3 bases are TGTGCCAGCAGTCTTCGGGGGATAATCACCTCGAACTACGAGCAGTACTTC.

This sequence joins TRBV7-9 and TRBJ2-2; 9 nucleotides align to TRBD2. The CDR3 has 16 amino acids. Germline-derived CDR1 and CDR2 are SEHNR and FQNEAQ (reference sequence). With 5 bases clipped from V and 5 bases from J, the junction kept 9 bases outside the gene matches. The CDR3 sequence is CASSQVAGVFTGELFF. Here the CDR3 DNA reads TGTGCCAGCAGCCAAGTAGCGGGAGTCTTTACCGGGGAGCTGTTTTTT.

This clonotype has only a few counts. This chain uses TRBV28 with TRBJ2-4, with D maybe TRBD2 (6 bases). Germline-derived CDR1 and CDR2 are MDHEN and SYDVKM. Trimming cost V 8 bases and J 9 bases, with 26 bases left between them. This CDR3 spans 16 amino acids. The chain's CDR3 is CASGPHYVGGSAIQYF. CDR3 nucleotide sequence: TGTGCCAGCGGACCTCACTACGTCGGGGGATCGGCCATTCAGTACTTC.

The chain is built from TRBV4-1 and TRBJ2-5; D is unclear. From germline, CDR1 is MGHRA and CDR2 YSYEKL. The length of the CDR3 is 15 residues. V was trimmed by 0 bases and J by 2 bases, leaving 10 bases between them. CDR3 protein: CASSQEASRQETQYF. The CDR3 DNA sequence: TGCGCCAGCAGCCAAGAGGCGTCCCGACAAGAGACCCAGTACTTC.

The chain has TRBV2 and TRBJ1-5; the match to TRBD1 covers 7 bases. V lost 4 bases to trimming and J lost 5 bases; unmatched junction nucleotides: 2. Germline V lookup: CDR1 SNHLY, CDR2 FYNNEI. The CDR3 spans 13 residues. CDR3 DNA sequence: TGTGCCAGCAGTGGGCAGGGGGATCAGCCCCAGCATTTT. Amino acids: CASSGQGDQPQHF.

CDR3 sequence reads: CSARELAGVNEQYF. The CDR3, as DNA: TGCAGTGCTAGGGAACTAGCGGGAGTAAATGAGCAGTACTTC. The chain carries TRBV20-1 and TRBJ2-7, with 11 bases fitting TRBD2. CDR3 length equals 14 residues. From germline, CDR1 is DFQATT and CDR2 SNEGSKA (reference sequence). The J segment lost 7 bases and the V segment lost 3 bases, leaving 8 bases of the junction unmatched.

This clonotype has just a few counts. This chain joins TRBV20-1 and TRBJ2-7; perhaps D is TRBD1 or TRBD2 (5 bases each). Looked up from germline, CDR1 is DFQATT and CDR2 is SNEGSKA (reference sequence). The CDR3 sequence is 11 residues long. Trimming removed 5 bases from V and 3 bases from J, with 8 bases in between. The CDR3 DNA sequence: TGCAGTGCTTGGGACGACTACGAGCAGTACTTC. This gives the protein CSAWDDYEQYF.